The T cell receptor (beta chain) described here comes from a study of molecular identifiers for immune sequencing clone quantification. The V gene lost 0 bases and the J gene lost 1 base, with 16 bases spanning the gap. The CDR3 sequence is 17 residues long. CDR1 is MDHEN, CDR2 SYDVKM, per germline. This clonotype was seen many times. TCRdb itself ran the PCR reads through MiXCR, one entry per CDR3 protein. The sample lists about 320,000 distinct CDR3 sequences, roughly a fifth occurring once. This TCR was recovered from a human donor in good health. Some libraries in this study had Jurkat cell RNA spiked in. The rearrangement joins TRBV28 to TRBJ2-7; D not resolved. The sequenced sample was naive CD8+ T cells from blood, with Jurkat cell RNA spiked in. The subset denotes: FACS-sorted CD8+CD4-CCR7+CD45RA+ naive T cells. The CDR3 sequence: CASSLWSLSSGSYEQYF. CDR3 nucleotides: TGTGCCAGCAGTTTATGGAGTCTTAGCTCCGGGTCCTACGAGCAGTACTTC.